Below are 21 T cell receptor beta chains sequenced from a single sample in a study of OX40 agonist ivuxolimab in advanced cancers. Sequenced by immunoSEQ multiplex PCR; TCRdb stores in-frame clones only, minus some. The sample shows about 77,000 clones, 80% to 90% of them seen only once. Sequences were derived from CD4+ or CD8+ T cells sorted from blood, sampled in a trial of the OX40 agonist ivuxolimab. The receptors here all came from an adult with an advanced solid tumor such as melanoma, head and neck, liver or kidney cancer.

The genes are TRBV6-6 and TRBJ2-7; 12 nucleotides match TRBD2. The ends lost 5 bases at V and 6 bases at J; junction bases unmatched: 5. The CDR3 runs 14 residues. Germline V gene sequence: CDR1 MNHNY, CDR2 SVGAGI (reference sequence). The CDR3 here is CASSRGLAGLEQYF. The CDR3 DNA follows: TGTGCCAGCAGTCGGGGACTAGCGGGTCTCGAGCAGTACTTC.

The V call is TRBV4-1, the J call TRBJ2-3; tentatively, D is TRBD1 (6 bases). V was trimmed by 5 bases and J by 6 bases, leaving 15 bases between them. Germline CDR1 is MGHRA and CDR2 is YSYEKL. The CDR3 has 14 residues. The CDR3 region has the DNA TGCGCCAGCAGCTGGGGGCTTGGTGGGGATACGCAGTATTTT. Translating gives CASSWGLGGDTQYF.

In nucleotides, the CDR3 is TGTGCCAGCAGCTTAGGCCCGGGTCAGCCCCAGCATTTT. This translates into CASSLGPGQPQHF. This rearrangement joins TRBV11-2 to TRBJ1-5; D unresolved. The V end was cut by 1 base, the J end by 6 bases, with 7 bases between. The CDR3 spans 13 residues. Germline V gene data show CDR1 as SGHAT and CDR2 as FQNNGV.

The rearrangement uses TRBV19 and TRBJ2-4, with 8 bases that match TRBD1. This CDR3 contains 14 residues. V lost 7 bases and J lost 5; bases outside the gene matches: 7. Germline CDR1 is LNHDA and CDR2 is SQIVND (reference sequence). CDR3 sequence: CASKAGGRENIQYF. CDR3 bases: TGTGCCAGTAAAGCAGGGGGCCGGGAAAACATTCAGTACTTC.

This rearrangement joins TRBV30 to TRBJ2-1, with D uncertain. This CDR3 comprises 15 residues. The germline V gene encodes CDR1 GTSNPN and CDR2 SVGIG (reference sequence). With 3 bases removed from V and 0 bases from J, the gap between germline ends came to 12 bases. CDR3 DNA sequence: TGTGCCTGGAGCCGTGGTGAAGGCTCCTACAATGAGCAGTTCTTC. Translating gives CAWSRGEGSYNEQFF.

The chain carries TRBV11-2 and TRBJ1-5, with D perhaps TRBD1 (5 bases). The CDR3 consists of 14 residues. CDR1 SGHAT and CDR2 FQNNGV come from the germline V gene. V lost 2 bases to trimming and J lost 6 bases, with 11 bases between them. The CDR3 protein is CASSLTGAGQPQHF. The DNA of the CDR3 is TGTGCCAGCAGCTTAACCGGGGCAGGTCAGCCCCAGCATTTT. Using reference TRBV11-2 and TRBJ1-5 for the parts outside the CDR3, the full variable domain is EAGVAQSPRYKIIEKRQSVAFWCNPISGHATLYWYQQILGQGPKLLIQFQNNGVVDDSQLPKDRFSAERLKGVDSTLKIQPAKLEDSAVYLCASSLTGAGQPQHFGDGTRLSIL.

The rearrangement joins TRBV19 to TRBJ2-7, with TRBD2 matching 15 bases. V lost 7 bases to trimming and J lost 2 bases; unmatched junction nucleotides: 15. The germline V gene has CDR1 LNHDA and CDR2 SQIVND (reference sequence). The CDR3 is 19 residues long. CDR3 DNA: TGTGCCAGTACCGCAGGACTAGCGGGAGGGTCCTACTGTACCTACGAGCAGTACTTC. Its protein product is CASTAGLAGGSYCTYEQYF.

This chain uses TRBV2 with TRBJ1-5; 8 bases are shared with TRBD1. V lost 8 bases to trimming and J lost 9 bases; unmatched junction nucleotides: 24. Germline V lookup: CDR1 SNHLY, CDR2 FYNNEI. CDR3 length: 18 amino acids. Written as DNA, the CDR3 is TGTGCCAGCGCTCAGAGCTTCCTGGGGGGACAGGTTCAATGGCCCCAGCATTTT. It yields the protein CASAQSFLGGQVQWPQHF.

This clone was observed once. The J gene is TRBJ1-3, the V gene TRBV6-1; D is unresolved. The V and J ends lost 4 bases and 0 bases respectively, with 13 bases between them. The length of the CDR3 is 16 residues. Germline V CDR1 and CDR2: MNHNS, SASEGT. The CDR3 reads CASSGDGPISGNTIYF. The DNA for the CDR3 is TGTGCCAGCAGTGGAGACGGACCTATCTCTGGAAACACCATATATTTT.

The V and J genes are TRBV6-4 and TRBJ1-1, with 7 bases lining up with TRBD1. The CDR3 covers 16 residues. J gave up 3 bases and V 3 bases, and 10 bases lay outside the gene matches. Germline-derived CDR1 and CDR2 are MRHNA and SNTAGT. CDR3 nucleotide sequence: TGTGCCAGCAGTGAGGAGGGGGCGAGGATAGACACTGAAGCTTTCTTT. As protein: CASSEEGARIDTEAFF.

The chain joins TRBV19 to TRBJ2-3, with TRBD1 identical over 9 bases. Germline V gene data show CDR1 as LNHDA and CDR2 as SQIVND (reference sequence). Losses at the gene ends were 7 bases for V and 3 bases for J; bases not matched to a gene: 8. The CDR3 has 15 residues. The DNA for the CDR3 is TGTGCCAGTAAACTCCGGGACAGGGTAACAGATACGCAGTATTTT. This translates into CASKLRDRVTDTQYF.

This clone was counted a few times. The chain links TRBV5-5 to TRBJ2-2, with D possibly being TRBD2 (5 bases). The CDR3 has 13 amino acids. Looked up from germline, CDR1 is SGHKS and CDR2 is YYEKEE (reference sequence). V shed 1 base and J shed 7 bases, with 8 bases lying between them. CDR3 coding DNA: TGTGCCAGCAGCTTGTTAAGCGGCGGGGAGCTGTTTTTT. This encodes CASSLLSGGELFF. The entire variable domain, with the rest obtained from reference TRBV5-5 and TRBJ2-2, is as follows: DAGVTQSPTHLIKTRGQQVTLRCSPISGHKSVSWYQQVLGQGPQFIFQYYEKEERGRGNFPDRFSARQFPNYSSELNVNALLLGDSALYLCASSLLSGGELFFGEGSRLTVL.

The chain employs TRBV28 and TRBJ2-1; 14 bases are shared with TRBD2. Germline CDR1 is MDHEN and CDR2 is SYDVKM. The CDR3 has 19 residues. The V segment lost 4 bases and the J segment 0 bases; nucleotides outside the gene matches: 8. In DNA form, the CDR3 reads TGTGCCAGCAGTTCGGGACTAGCGGGGGTCCGCATCTCCTACAATGAGCAGTTCTTC. Protein product: CASSSGLAGVRISYNEQFF. Filled out from reference TRBV28 and TRBJ2-1, the complete variable domain reads DVKVTQSSRYLVKRTGEKVFLECVQDMDHENMFWYRQDPGLGLRLIYFSYDVKMKEKGDIPEGYSVSREKKERFSLILESASTNQTSMYLCASSSGLAGVRISYNEQFFGPGTRLTVL.

This chain links TRBV7-3 with TRBJ1-5, with D uncertain. Germline V gene lookup returns CDR1 SGHTA and CDR2 FQGTGA. V lost 0 bases and J 5 bases, leaving 11 bases between the germline ends. The CDR3 is 15 amino acids. In DNA form, the CDR3 reads TGTGCCAGCAGCTTAACAACAGTCGAAGATCAGCCCCAGCATTTT. Protein product: CASSLTTVEDQPQHF.

The chain joins TRBV11-2 to TRBJ1-2; 7 bases are a match to TRBD1. The length of the CDR3 is 18 residues. The V gene end was trimmed by 4 bases and the J gene end by 4 bases; junction bases not matched to a gene: 18. Germline V CDR1 and CDR2: SGHAT, FQNNGV. The CDR3 DNA sequence: TGTGCCAGCAGCTCATTCATTCGGGACAGCCTCCTCGGCTATGGCTACACCTTC. Encoded protein: CASSSFIRDSLLGYGYTF.

The rearrangement joins TRBV2 to TRBJ1-5; 7 bases map to TRBD1. V lost 4 bases to trimming and J lost 1 base; unmatched junction nucleotides: 7. Germline loops: CDR1 SNHLY, CDR2 FYNNEI. The CDR3 runs 16 residues. CDR3 in amino acids: CASSGSDRSSNQPQHF. The CDR3 DNA reads as TGTGCCAGCAGTGGTTCGGACAGGTCGAGCAATCAGCCCCAGCATTTT.

This sequence joins TRBV4-1 and TRBJ2-1; the match to TRBD1 covers 8 bases. Germline loops: CDR1 MGHRA, CDR2 YSYEKL. The CDR3 has 17 residues. Trimming at V came to 6 bases and at J to 16 bases, leaving 26 bases not matched to a gene. Here the CDR3 reads CASRPRLGQDPSLSAFF. The CDR3 region has the DNA TGCGCCAGCAGACCCCGACTGGGACAGGACCCCTCCCTTAGCGCCTTCTTC.

This sequence joins TRBV5-4 and TRBJ2-7; 8 nucleotides match TRBD1. With 4 bases clipped from V and 2 bases from J, the junction kept 8 bases outside the gene matches. This CDR3 is built from 15 residues. The germline CDR1 and CDR2 sequences are SGHNT and YYREEE (reference sequence). CDR3: CASSPSPGGPYEQYF. The CDR3 DNA follows: TGTGCCAGCAGCCCCAGCCCAGGGGGCCCCTACGAGCAGTACTTC.

J is TRBJ2-5 and V is TRBV7-2; no firm D call. The CDR3 has 14 amino acids. Germline-derived CDR1 and CDR2 are SGHTA and FQGNSA. V lost 5 bases and J 5 bases, leaving 15 bases between the germline ends. This chain's CDR3 is CASSGSGLMETQYF. The DNA for the CDR3 is TGTGCCAGCAGCGGCTCGGGCCTTATGGAGACCCAGTACTTC. The entire variable domain, with the rest obtained from reference TRBV7-2 and TRBJ2-5, is as follows: GAGVSQSPSNKVTEKGKDVELRCDPISGHTALYWYRQSLGQGLEFLIYFQGNSAPDKSGLPSDRFSAERTGGSVSTLTIQRTQQEDSAVYLCASSGSGLMETQYFGPGTRLLVL.

J is TRBJ2-7 and V is TRBV19; perhaps TRBD2 as D (6 bases). This CDR3 is built from 15 residues. The germline CDR1 and CDR2 sequences are LNHDA and SQIVND (reference sequence). Between the trimmed V and J ends, which lost 3 bases and 1 base, there was a span of 13 bases. The CDR3, as DNA: TGTGCCAGTAGTATGTCTGGGCGGGGTTCCTACGAGCAGTACTTC. Translation gives CASSMSGRGSYEQYF.

In DNA, the CDR3 is TGCGCCAGCAGCCCACATCCGGGACAGGGTGGGACCCAGTACTTC. Amino acids: CASSPHPGQGGTQYF. This chain uses TRBV4-3 with TRBJ2-5; 9 nucleotides agree with TRBD1. In germline, CDR1 is LGHNA, CDR2 YSLEER. The CDR3 totals 15 residues. V lost 4 bases, J lost 7 bases, and 10 bases stayed unmatched.